A few counts support the clone carrying this TCR beta chain. Antigen: not known. This record comes from a study of high-grade serous ovarian cancer treatment subgroups. Study information: Samples averaged around 14,000 reads and about 7,500 unique TCR beta rearrangements. Broader study findings: Repertoire similarity ranged about 0.1 to 0.79 between tumors of one patient. TCR relatedness rose with neoantigen level and trended with mutation load.

Tumor tissue was taken before any definitive surgery or chemotherapy was given. The germline V gene encodes CDR1 SGHRS and CDR2 YFSETQ. Trimming took 2 bases from V and 5 from J; bases not matched to a gene: 5. The CDR3 totals 14 residues. Clones were read by immunoSEQ multiplex PCR, and TCRdb kept only the in-frame ones, dropping some. The table shows about 1,900 clones, with about 81% occurring only once. The sequenced sample consisted of tumor tissue. The source of this sequence is a human donor with high-grade serous ovarian cancer. The rearrangement uses TRBV5-1 and TRBJ2-7; 9 nucleotides line up with TRBD1. CDR3 sequence reads: CASSFRQGDHEQYF. Written as DNA, the CDR3 is TGCGCCAGCAGCTTCCGACAGGGGGATCACGAGCAGTACTTC.